This TCR beta chain was captured in a study of spatial heterogeneity in lung cancer. On the study more broadly: The mean occurrence of each unique TCR and UMI combination in raw reads exceeded eight. Study conclusions and caveats: Expanded alpha and beta TCR counts within tumors tracked tumor mutation counts. Ubiquitous and regional nonsynonymous mutations were each tracked by the matching count of ubiquitous or regional expanded TCRs.

The germline CDR1 and CDR2 sequences are SGDLS and YYNGEE. The CDR3 totals 13 residues. The V and J ends lost 0 bases and 7 bases, in that order; junction bases with no gene match: 4. A single record per CDR3 protein comes from TCRdb applying MiXCR to the 5' RACE reads. The data hold about 5,100 distinct CDR3 sequences, with 5% to 7.5% observed a single time. With respect to this clonotype: Its antigen is unidentified. Since the library was made to target alpha chains, this beta chain is a stray read and its abundance is not meaningful.

Specified time point: sample taken at primary tumor resection. Unsorted whole RNA from tumor, nontumor lung or frozen PBMC underwent sequencing. The chain recombines TRBV9 with TRBJ2-7; TRBD2 matches at 7 bases. The sequenced sample was lung tumor tissue, obtained at surgery. The TCR comes from a female donor with early-stage non-small cell lung cancer. CDR3 nucleotides: TGTGCCAGCAGCGTAGCGACTAGCCATGAGCAGTACTTC. Amino acids: CASSVATSHEQYF.